Listed here are 24 T cell receptor beta chains from one sample, sequenced in a study of blood T cell repertoires in COVID-19. Here immunoSEQ multiplex PCR was the method, and the copy in TCRdb shows in-frame clones only, minus some. Here the sample spans 200,000 to 250,000 clones, 65% to 85% being singletons. Sequences were obtained from PBMCs or T cells enriched from blood (not recorded which). These receptors originate from a woman in her 40s who had recovered from COVID-19.

This clone was seen just once. The gene calls are TRBV10-1 and TRBJ2-2; the match to TRBD2 covers 13 bases. This CDR3 spans 17 amino acids. Germline V gene sequence: CDR1 WNHNN, CDR2 SYGVQD (reference sequence). Trimming cost V 0 bases and J 6 bases; bases outside gene matches: 4. CDR3 residues: CASSESRLAGGPGELFF. The CDR3 coding sequence is TGCGCCAGCAGTGAGTCCCGACTAGCGGGAGGCCCCGGGGAGCTGTTTTTT.

This sequence joins TRBV6-5 and TRBJ2-7; 10 bases line up with TRBD1. The CDR3 is 15 residues long. The ends lost 5 bases at V and 5 bases at J; junction bases unmatched: 9. Germline V CDR1 and CDR2: MNHEY, SVGAGI. CDR3 residues: CASSLSGTGVHEQYV. The CDR3, as DNA: TGTGCCAGCAGTCTCTCCGGGACAGGGGTCCACGAGCAGTACGTC.

This clone has just one count. The J gene is TRBJ1-1, the V gene TRBV4-1; D remains ambiguous. V shed 4 bases and J shed 2 bases, with 23 bases lying between them. Per germline, CDR1 MGHRA and CDR2 YSYEKL. CDR3 size: 18 residues. The CDR3 DNA is TGCGCCAGCAGCCGAGCCGGGCGGGCGGCGGAATCTAACACTGAAGCTTTCTTT. Encoded protein: CASSRAGRAAESNTEAFF.

The chain uses TRBV13 and TRBJ2-1; D uncertain. CDR3 length: 14 amino acids. Trimming cost V 0 bases and J 4 bases, with 7 bases left between them. Germline CDR1 PRHDT, CDR2 FYEKMQ (reference sequence). Here the CDR3 DNA reads TGTGCCAGCAGCTTAGGTCCAGGTTACAATGAGCAGTTCTTC. This sequence encodes CASSLGPGYNEQFF. Together with reference TRBV13 and TRBJ2-1, the CDR3 gives the full variable domain: AAGVIQSPRHLIKEKRETATLKCYPIPRHDTVYWYQQGPGQDPQFLISFYEKMQSDKGSIPDRFSAQQFSDYHSELNMSSLELGDSALYFCASSLGPGYNEQFFGPGTRLTVL.

The chain links TRBV28 to TRBJ1-1, with D maybe TRBD1 (6 bases). CDR1 and CDR2 from the germline V gene are MDHEN and SYDVKM. CDR3 length equals 12 residues. The ends were cut back, 6 bases at V and 9 bases at J, with 14 bases in the middle. The CDR3 sequence: CASRQGFGKAFF. CDR3 in DNA: TGTGCCAGCAGACAGGGTTTTGGGAAAGCTTTCTTT.

The chain carries TRBV10-1 and TRBJ2-1; 10 bases map to TRBD1. The germline V gene encodes CDR1 WNHNN and CDR2 SYGVQD (reference sequence). V shed 6 bases and J 9 bases; nucleotides not matched to a gene: 8. There are 14 residues in the CDR3. Here the CDR3 reads CASSRDRGAGEQFF. CDR3 in DNA: TGCGCCAGCAGCCGGGACAGGGGAGCGGGTGAGCAGTTCTTC.

This chain joins TRBV7-2 and TRBJ2-1, with TRBD2 matching 10 bases. The CDR3 covers 16 residues. V lost 0 bases to trimming and J lost 5 bases; unmatched junction nucleotides: 4. Germline V gene data show CDR1 as SGHTA and CDR2 as FQGNSA. CDR3 residues: CASSLALAGVDNEQFF. The CDR3 DNA reads TGTGCCAGCAGCTTAGCGCTAGCGGGAGTGGACAATGAGCAGTTCTTC.

The J gene is TRBJ2-5, the V gene TRBV28, with a possible D match to TRBD1 (5 bases). The V gene lost 1 base and the J gene lost 2 bases, with 8 bases spanning the gap. This CDR3 has 14 amino acids. Germline assignment: CDR1 MDHEN and CDR2 SYDVKM. The CDR3 reads CASSLLGPQETQYF. In DNA, the CDR3 is TGTGCCAGCAGTTTATTGGGGCCTCAAGAGACCCAGTACTTC.

This chain connects TRBV18 to TRBJ2-2; 10 bases agree with TRBD2. Germline values: CDR1 KGHSH, CDR2 LQKENI. V shed 5 bases, J shed 5 bases, and the junction held 8 bases outside the gene matches. The CDR3 covers 16 residues. In DNA form, the CDR3 reads TGTGCCAGCTCAATGCTAGCGGGAGTTGGTACCGGGGAGCTGTTTTTT. It codes for CASSMLAGVGTGELFF.

The chain combines TRBV5-1 with TRBJ1-2; 7 positions agree with TRBD1. The length of the CDR3 is 14 residues. Germline V gene sequence: CDR1 SGHRS, CDR2 YFSETQ. V dropped 1 base and J dropped 5; count of bases not matched to a gene: 5. The DNA of the CDR3 is TGCGCCAGCAGCTTGTACAGGGGTGGTTATGGCTACACCTTC. Translation: CASSLYRGGYGYTF.

This sequence joins TRBV9 and TRBJ2-5; TRBD2 agrees at 7 bases. This CDR3 has 16 residues. J gave up 7 bases and V 4 bases, and 16 bases lay outside the gene matches. Germline assignment: CDR1 SGDLS and CDR2 YYNGEE. The CDR3: CASSPPGDYLEGTQYF. In DNA form, the CDR3 reads TGTGCCAGCAGCCCCCCCGGGGACTACTTGGAAGGGACCCAGTACTTC.

The CDR3 spells CASSQALAGYTGELFF. The CDR3 nucleotides are TGCGCCAGCAGCCAGGCCCTAGCGGGATACACCGGGGAGCTGTTTTTT. J is TRBJ2-2 and V is TRBV4-3; 9 bases line up with TRBD2. CDR3 length: 16 amino acids. Germline V gene lookup returns CDR1 LGHNA and CDR2 YSLEER. After removal of 3 bases from V and 3 bases from J, the junction contained 5 bases not matched to a gene.

The chain couples TRBV25-1 to TRBJ2-2, with TRBD1 as a possible D gene (6 bases). The V gene lost 2 bases and the J gene lost 6 bases, with 19 bases spanning the gap. The CDR3 runs 17 residues. Germline-derived CDR1 and CDR2 are MGHDK and SYGVNS. The CDR3 is CASSEPSGAPGAGELFF. CDR3 nucleotides: TGTGCCAGCAGTGAACCTTCAGGGGCACCTGGGGCCGGGGAGCTGTTTTTT.

The gene calls are TRBV5-8 and TRBJ1-5; tentatively, D is TRBD1 (5 bases). The CDR3 consists of 13 residues. Trimming took 2 bases from V and 5 from J, leaving 8 bases between them. Germline V gene sequence: CDR1 SGHTS, CDR2 YDEGEE. CDR3 sequence: CASSFGAHQPQHF. Here the CDR3 DNA reads TGTGCCAGCAGCTTTGGGGCTCATCAGCCCCAGCATTTT.

The V gene is TRBV5-4, the J gene TRBJ2-1, with 11 bases that match TRBD2. With V trimmed by 4 bases and J by 1 base, 7 bases remained unmatched. Germline V lookup: CDR1 SGHNT, CDR2 YYREEE (reference sequence). The CDR3 is made up of 17 amino acids. The CDR3 loop reads CASSRKTSGTSYNEQFF. The DNA of the CDR3 is TGTGCCAGCAGCAGGAAGACTAGCGGGACATCCTACAATGAGCAGTTCTTC.

The chain recombines TRBV5-4 with TRBJ1-6, with D perhaps TRBD1 (5 bases). Germline V lookup: CDR1 SGHNT, CDR2 YYREEE (reference sequence). This CDR3 is 16 amino acids long. Trimming stripped 3 bases from V and 9 bases from J, with 19 bases between. This CDR3 is CASSSAFTRGISPLHF. In nucleotides, the CDR3 is TGTGCCAGCAGCTCTGCTTTCACACGGGGGATTTCACCCCTCCACTTT.

This clone was seen once. The chain links TRBV5-1 to TRBJ1-3; possibly TRBD1 for D (5 bases). The CDR3 is made up of 17 amino acids. Germline-derived CDR1 and CDR2 are SGHRS and YFSETQ. V lost 4 bases and J lost 0, with 17 bases in between. Here the CDR3 reads CASSPGRDGPSGNTIYF. CDR3 DNA: TGCGCCAGCAGCCCAGGGCGAGACGGACCCTCTGGAAACACCATATATTTT.

V is TRBV6-6 and J is TRBJ2-2; TRBD2 aligns across 7 bases. Per germline, CDR1 MNHNY and CDR2 SVGAGI (reference sequence). This CDR3 contains 15 residues. After removal of 5 bases from V and 1 base from J, the junction contained 4 bases not matched to a gene. CDR3 protein: CASSRAGRNTGELFF. CDR3 bases: TGTGCCAGCAGTCGAGCGGGAAGGAACACCGGGGAGCTGTTTTTT.

CDR3 amino acids: CASGPESTDTQYF. DNA for the CDR3: TGTGCTAGTGGTCCAGAAAGCACAGATACGCAGTATTTT. This chain joins TRBV12-5 and TRBJ2-3; D is ambiguous. Germline values: CDR1 LGHNT, CDR2 FRNRAP. The CDR3 extends over 13 amino acids. V was clipped by 5 bases and J by 0 bases, with 6 bases between them.

The V gene is TRBV11-2, the J gene TRBJ2-7, with 8 positions matching TRBD1. The CDR3 is made up of 13 amino acids. Trimming cost V 4 bases and J 3 bases; bases outside gene matches: 2. Germline V gives CDR1 SGHAT, CDR2 FQNNGV. DNA for the CDR3: TGTGCCAGCAGCTCGGACAGGGTCTACGAGCAGTACTTC. Its translation: CASSSDRVYEQYF.

V gene TRBV19 combines with J gene TRBJ2-1; TRBD1 matches at 12 bases. CDR3 length: 17 amino acids. The V segment lost 3 bases and the J segment 7 bases; nucleotides outside the gene matches: 10. Germline CDR1 is LNHDA and CDR2 is SQIVND (reference sequence). CDR3 sequence reads: CASSIGGTGGARNEQFF. For the CDR3, the DNA is TGTGCCAGTAGTATCGGAGGGACAGGGGGCGCGAGGAATGAGCAGTTCTTC. Full variable domain (missing parts from reference TRBV19 and TRBJ2-1): DGGITQSPKYLFRKEGQNVTLSCEQNLNHDAMYWYRQDPGQGLRLIYYSQIVNDFQKGDIAEGYSVSREKKESFPLTVTSAQKNPTAFYLCASSIGGTGGARNEQFFGPGTRLTVL.

V usage is TRBV19 and J usage is TRBJ2-1, with D perhaps matching TRBD1 (6 bases). The CDR3 runs 11 residues. CDR1 and CDR2 from the germline V gene are LNHDA and SQIVND (reference sequence). Trimming shortened V by 11 bases and J by 4 bases, and 9 bases separated the two germline ends. CDR3 in amino acids: CASRGYNEQFF. The CDR3 DNA is TGTGCCTCTAGGGGGTACAATGAGCAGTTCTTC.

On this clone: One end of the junction varies from germline; a read error may be responsible. The chain links TRBV27 to TRBJ1-1; D is possibly TRBD1 (5 bases). CDR1 MNHEY and CDR2 SMNVEV come from the germline V gene (reference sequence). The CDR3 sequence is 13 residues long. Written as DNA, the CDR3 is TGTGCCAGCAGTTTAGGGTGGGGCAGGGTAATATTATTT. This sequence encodes CASSLGWGRVILF.

The CDR3 spells CASSPPFGDRGGTEAFF. The CDR3 nucleotides read TGTGCCAGCAGTCCGCCGTTCGGGGACAGGGGAGGCACTGAAGCTTTCTTT. This chain uses TRBV6-6 with TRBJ1-1; TRBD1 matches 10 bases. CDR3 size: 17 residues. Trimming removed 5 bases from V and 4 bases from J; junction bases left unmatched: 13. Germline V gene data show CDR1 as MNHNY and CDR2 as SVGAGI (reference sequence).